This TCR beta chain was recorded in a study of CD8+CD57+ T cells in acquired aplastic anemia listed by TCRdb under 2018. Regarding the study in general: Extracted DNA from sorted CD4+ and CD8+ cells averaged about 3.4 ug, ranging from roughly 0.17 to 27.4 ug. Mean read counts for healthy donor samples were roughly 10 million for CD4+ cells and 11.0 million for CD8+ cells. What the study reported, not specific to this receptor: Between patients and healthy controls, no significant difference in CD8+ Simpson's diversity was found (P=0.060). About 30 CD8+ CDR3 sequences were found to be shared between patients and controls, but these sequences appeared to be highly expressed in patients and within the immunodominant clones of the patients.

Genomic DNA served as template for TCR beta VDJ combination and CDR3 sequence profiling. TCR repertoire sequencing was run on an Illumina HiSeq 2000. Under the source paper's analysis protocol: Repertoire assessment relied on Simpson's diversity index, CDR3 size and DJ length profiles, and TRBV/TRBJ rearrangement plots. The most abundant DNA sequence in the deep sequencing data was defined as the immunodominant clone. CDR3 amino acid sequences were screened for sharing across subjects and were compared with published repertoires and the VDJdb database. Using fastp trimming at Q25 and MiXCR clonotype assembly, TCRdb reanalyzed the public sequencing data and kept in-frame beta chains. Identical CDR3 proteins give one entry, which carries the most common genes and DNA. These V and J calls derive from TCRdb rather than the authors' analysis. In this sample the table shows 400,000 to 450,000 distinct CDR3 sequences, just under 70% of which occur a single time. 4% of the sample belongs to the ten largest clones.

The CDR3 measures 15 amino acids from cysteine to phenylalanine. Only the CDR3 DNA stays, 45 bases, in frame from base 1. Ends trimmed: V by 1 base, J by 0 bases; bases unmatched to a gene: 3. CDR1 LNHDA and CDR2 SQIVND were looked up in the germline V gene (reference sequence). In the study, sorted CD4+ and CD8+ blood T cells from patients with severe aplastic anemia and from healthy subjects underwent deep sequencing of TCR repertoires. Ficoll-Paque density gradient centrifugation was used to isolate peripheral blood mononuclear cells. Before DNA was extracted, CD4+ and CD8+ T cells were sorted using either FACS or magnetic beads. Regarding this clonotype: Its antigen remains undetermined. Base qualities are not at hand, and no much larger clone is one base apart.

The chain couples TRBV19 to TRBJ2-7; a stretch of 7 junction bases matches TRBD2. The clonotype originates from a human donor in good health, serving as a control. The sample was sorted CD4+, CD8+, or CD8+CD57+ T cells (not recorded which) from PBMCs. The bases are TGTGCCAGTAGTATAGGAGCGGGAACCTCCTACGAGCAGTACTTC. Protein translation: CASSIGAGTSYEQYF.